This T cell receptor (beta chain) comes out of a study of T cell responses to AZD1222 COVID-19 vaccine. With 7 bases removed from V and 2 bases from J, the gap between germline ends came to 11 bases. There are 14 residues in the CDR3. Germline assignment: CDR1 SNHLY and CDR2 FYNNEI. A note on this clone: Its antigen is not known.

Study-level points and caveats: Repertoire sampling happened only post peak T cell response. Seropositive AZD1222 recipients at baseline numbered only five or six.

The method was immunoSEQ multiplex PCR; TCRdb's version includes in-frame clones alone and lacks a portion of them. The sample has tens of thousands of clones, around nine tenths seen once; the top ten hold roughly 8.3%. V gene TRBV2 combines with J gene TRBJ2-2; D is unclear. This receptor was taken from an adult in good health. Sample: peripheral blood, taken on day 0 of AZD1222 vaccination. For the CDR3, the DNA is TGTGCCAGCAAACCTCGCGTAAACACCGGGGAGCTGTTTTTT. Residues: CASKPRVNTGELFF. Full variable domain (remainder filled in from reference TRBV2 and TRBJ2-2): EPEVTQTPSHQVTQMGQEVILRCVPISNHLYFYWYRQILGQKVEFLVSFYNNEISEKSEIFDDQFSVERPDGSNFTLKIRSTKLEDSAMYFCASKPRVNTGELFFGEGSRLTVL.